Sequencing of this T cell receptor (beta chain) was carried out in a study of T cells after posttransplantation cyclophosphamide. Germline V lookup: CDR1 MNHEY, CDR2 SMNVEV (reference sequence). Trimming took off 4 bases at V and 6 bases at J, with 7 bases between the two ends. This CDR3 is 12 amino acids long. The repertoire was sequenced with immunoSEQ multiplex PCR; TCRdb's copy has only in-frame clones and lacks some. The repertoire includes around 6,000 clones, roughly 98% of them detected once, and around 0.9% sits in the top ten. The related graft donor's blood sample was taken on the day of bone marrow donation.

J is TRBJ1-5 and V is TRBV27; D not resolved. The TCR was taken from a man in his forties in good health, CMV-negative, and a related stem cell transplant donor. The sequencing input was memory CD4+ T cells sorted from PBMCs. The CDR3 loop is CASSSPSQPQHF. The CDR3 region has the DNA TGTGCCAGCAGTTCCCCGAGTCAGCCCCAGCATTTT.